The 16 T cell receptor beta chains below all came from one sample that was sequenced in a study of blood T cell repertoires in COVID-19. TCRdb's copy holds only in-frame clones and misses some; the assay was immunoSEQ multiplex PCR. The sample has 100,000 to 120,000 clones; around 81% are singletons. Sequencing was performed on peripheral blood. These receptors originate from a woman aged 70-85 years with acute or convalescent COVID-19.

This chain connects TRBV18 to TRBJ1-3; TRBD1 agrees at 9 bases. Germline assignment: CDR1 KGHSH and CDR2 LQKENI. The CDR3 is 19 residues long. V trimming: 6 bases; J trimming: 0 bases; junction bases outside the gene matches: 15. This chain's CDR3 is CASSFFGTGSSFSGNTIYF. The CDR3 DNA follows: TGTGCCAGCTCGTTTTTCGGGACAGGGTCCTCTTTCTCTGGAAACACCATATATTTT.

This clone was picked up one time. The chain uses TRBV6-2 or TRBV6-3 and TRBJ2-5; TRBD1 matches at 8 bases. CDR3 length: 17 residues. V lost 6 bases, J lost 6 bases, and 18 bases stayed unmatched. Germline V CDR1 and CDR2: MNHEY, SVGEGT. The CDR3 loop is CASSLFPLGQGVKTQYF. CDR3 coding DNA: TGTGCCAGCAGCCTTTTTCCCCTCGGACAGGGTGTCAAGACCCAGTACTTC.

V usage is TRBV28 and J usage is TRBJ1-1; D perhaps matches TRBD1 (5 bases). V lost 0 bases to trimming and J lost 5 bases, with 13 bases between them. The CDR3 spans 15 residues. From germline, CDR1 is MDHEN and CDR2 SYDVKM. CDR3 nucleotides: TGTGCCAGCAGTTTATGGATCGGGGGAGGTACTGAAGCTTTCTTT. Residues: CASSLWIGGGTEAFF.

The genes are TRBV7-9 and TRBJ2-2; 10 bases map to TRBD1. The CDR3 loop spans 16 amino acids. The junction had 9 bases not matched to a gene; V was cut back by 5 bases and J by 6 bases. CDR1 is SEHNR and CDR2 is FQNEAQ in the germline V gene (reference sequence). In DNA, the CDR3 is TGTGCCAGCAGCACACGGGACAGGGGATCGTCCGGGGAGCTGTTTTTT. Protein product: CASSTRDRGSSGELFF.

This clone was seen only once. This chain links TRBV10-3 with TRBJ2-3; 8 nucleotides line up with TRBD1. The V segment lost 11 bases and the J segment 0 bases; nucleotides outside the gene matches: 7. CDR3 length: 14 amino acids. Germline values: CDR1 ENHRY, CDR2 SYGVKD. The CDR3 sequence is CALRQGLSTDTQYF. The CDR3 nucleotides are TGTGCCCTACGACAGGGGCTAAGCACAGATACGCAGTATTTT.

About this clone itself: This sample also contains other DNA sequences that code for the same CDR3. This rearrangement joins TRBV2 to TRBJ2-7; D possibly corresponds to TRBD2 (6 bases). Germline V CDR1 and CDR2: SNHLY, FYNNEI. The CDR3 has 14 amino acids. V gave up 5 bases and J gave up 4 bases, with 15 bases separating them. CDR3 sequence reads: CASSSGRNLYEQYV. CDR3 nucleotides: TGTGCCAGCAGTTCTGGGAGGAATCTTTACGAGCAGTACGTC.

The V gene is TRBV11-2, the J gene TRBJ2-7, with D possibly being TRBD1 (6 bases). The V end was cut by 2 bases, the J end by 3 bases, with 11 bases between. CDR1 and CDR2 (germline): SGHAT, FQNNGV. The CDR3 is 14 amino acids. The CDR3 coding sequence is TGTGCCAGCAGCTTAACAACAGGGCACTACGAGCAGTACGTC. Its translation: CASSLTTGHYEQYV.

The rearrangement joins TRBV5-1 to TRBJ2-6; weak D call: TRBD1 (6 bases). V lost 4 bases and J 0 bases, leaving 20 bases between the germline ends. Germline values: CDR1 SGHRS, CDR2 YFSETQ. CDR3 length: 19 residues. The CDR3: CASSPEPDRIGSGANVLTF. The DNA of the CDR3 is TGCGCCAGCAGCCCCGAACCCGACAGGATTGGCTCTGGGGCCAACGTCCTGACTTTC.

The chain has TRBV5-1 and TRBJ1-6; 9 positions agree with TRBD1. The ends lost 7 bases at V and 18 bases at J; junction bases unmatched: 8. Germline V gene data show CDR1 as SGHRS and CDR2 as YFSETQ. The CDR3 contains 11 residues. The CDR3 nucleotides are TGCGCCAGCCACCCGGGACAGGGTGCCCACTTT. This codes for CASHPGQGAHF. The full variable domain, rest sourced from reference TRBV5-1 and TRBJ1-6, is KAGVTQTPRYLIKTRGQQVTLSCSPISGHRSVSWYQQTPGQGLQFLFEYFSETQRNKGNFPGRFSGRQFSNSRSEMNVSTLELGDSALYLCASHPGQGAHFGNGTRLTVT.

The CDR3 here is CASSSPGGGGFYNEQFF. The CDR3 bases are TGTGCCAGCAGCTCCCCTGGGGGCGGGGGGTTCTACAATGAGCAGTTCTTC. V gene TRBV7-8 combines with J gene TRBJ2-1; 8 positions agree with TRBD2. The V segment lost 4 bases and the J segment 3 bases; nucleotides outside the gene matches: 11. The germline V gene has CDR1 SGHVS and CDR2 FQNEAQ. The CDR3 is 17 amino acids.

Comments on this clone: Additional DNA sequences in this sample encode the identical CDR3. The chain couples TRBV28 to TRBJ1-2; D remains ambiguous. Per the germline V gene, CDR1 is MDHEN and CDR2 is SYDVKM. The V gene lost 6 bases and the J gene lost 2 bases, with 10 bases spanning the gap. There are 13 residues in the CDR3. DNA for the CDR3: TGTGCCAGCAGCCTTCTGACAAACTATGGCTACACCTTC. Its translation is CASSLLTNYGYTF.

V gene TRBV6-6 combines with J gene TRBJ1-4, with D tentatively TRBD1 (5 bases). CDR3 length: 13 residues. The germline V gene encodes CDR1 MNHNY and CDR2 SVGAGI (reference sequence). Trimming took off 6 bases at V and 8 bases at J, with 13 bases between the two ends. The CDR3 sequence is CASSRTHREKLFF. The CDR3 coding sequence is TGTGCCAGCAGCCGGACCCACAGGGAAAAACTGTTTTTT.

This sequence joins TRBV19 and TRBJ2-5, with a tentative D call TRBD1 (5 bases). Looked up from germline, CDR1 is LNHDA and CDR2 is SQIVND (reference sequence). The CDR3 length is 16 residues. Trimming took off 1 base at V and 5 bases at J, with 17 bases between the two ends. The CDR3 is CASSIVWGSAGETQYF. The CDR3, as DNA: TGTGCCAGTAGTATAGTCTGGGGCTCAGCAGGTGAGACCCAGTACTTC. Together with reference TRBV19 and TRBJ2-5, the CDR3 gives the full variable domain: DGGITQSPKYLFRKEGQNVTLSCEQNLNHDAMYWYRQDPGQGLRLIYYSQIVNDFQKGDIAEGYSVSREKKESFPLTVTSAQKNPTAFYLCASSIVWGSAGETQYFGPGTRLLVL.

The chain employs TRBV27 and TRBJ1-6; D is undetermined. Trimming shortened V by 4 bases and J by 7 bases, and 8 bases separated the two germline ends. This CDR3 region has 13 residues. The germline gives CDR1 MNHEY, CDR2 SMNVEV (reference sequence). The CDR3 bases are TGTGCCAGCAGTTCCGTTCCCAATTCACCCCTCCACTTT. Its protein product is CASSSVPNSPLHF.

This clone was recorded only once. The chain links TRBV19 to TRBJ2-1; TRBD2 matches 7 bases. Germline V gene lookup returns CDR1 LNHDA and CDR2 SQIVND (reference sequence). Trimming took 1 base from V and 5 from J; bases not matched to a gene: 11. The CDR3 consists of 17 residues. The CDR3 DNA reads as TGTGCCAGTAGTATAGGGCACCACTCACTAGCGCACAATGAGCAGTTCTTC. Translated: CASSIGHHSLAHNEQFF.

V usage is TRBV4-1 and J usage is TRBJ1-5; maybe TRBD1 (6 bases). The CDR3 contains 16 residues. CDR1 is MGHRA and CDR2 is YSYEKL in the germline V gene. Trimming took 1 base from V and 2 from J, leaving 12 bases between them. The CDR3 is CASSQAAGGGNQPQHF. In DNA form, the CDR3 reads TGCGCCAGCAGCCAAGCCGCGGGGGGCGGCAATCAGCCCCAGCATTTT.